This T cell receptor (beta chain) came from a study of vaccination and CD4 T cells after COVID-19. Study at large: In culture, cells were exposed to overlapping spike peptides from SARS-CoV-2, HCoV-NL63, HCoV-OC43 and HCoV-229E. Broader study findings: Analysis of convalescent patients found that 304 of 307 vaccine-specific clones were spike mono-reactive.

Germline V gene data show CDR1 as SGHTA and CDR2 as FQGNSA. V was pared by 5 bases and J by 1 base, with 8 bases between. CDR3 size: 13 residues. Oncomine TCR Beta short-read sequencing was applied to DNA from cultured CD4+ T cells. TCRdb recomputed calls from the PCR reads with MiXCR, one row per CDR3 protein. The table records roughly 14,000 distinct CDR3 sequences, around 40% of them present only once. Treatment reported: approximately 9-day PBMC culture with coronavirus spike peptide pools or control peptides (ViraFEST assay). The table lists this clonotype with a few counts. Its antigen is unidentified.

The TCR was taken from a human donor with COVID-19. The sequenced sample was cultured CD4+ T cells from blood. V is TRBV7-2 and J is TRBJ1-1, with TRBD1 as a possible D gene (6 bases). In DNA, the CDR3 is TGTGCCAGCAGCCTGACAGGGAACACTGAAGCTTTCTTT. It encodes CASSLTGNTEAFF.